This entry lists 2 T cell receptor beta chains sequenced from one sample in a study of T cell repertoires in cytomegalovirus infection. TCRdb re-derived calls from the reads in MiXCR, one entry per CDR3 protein. The sample shows nearly 650,000 distinct CDR3 sequences, 20% to 25% of them seen only once. The sequenced material came from CD8+ T cells from PBMCs. These receptor sequences come from a human donor in good health (CMV status not recorded). Some clones in this sample may be carry-over from other donors' samples.

V usage is TRBV27 and J usage is TRBJ2-3; 7 nucleotides line up with TRBD2. This CDR3 spans 16 amino acids. Germline V gene lookup returns CDR1 MNHEY and CDR2 SMNVEV (reference sequence). V lost 2 bases, J lost 4 bases, and 9 bases stayed unmatched. CDR3 coding DNA: TGTGCCAGCAGTTTAAGCTGGGGGGGACGGGCAGATACGCAGTATTTT. This codes for CASSLSWGGRADTQYF.

This clonotype was picked up a small number of times. The CDR3 here is CASSQATLGRTAISSYEQYV. CDR3 nucleotide sequence: TGCGCCAGCAGCCAAGCCACTCTAGGGAGGACAGCAATTAGCTCCTACGAGCAGTACGTC. The chain recombines TRBV4-1 with TRBJ2-7, with D perhaps given as TRBD1 or TRBD2 (6 bases each). The ends were cut back, 1 base at V and 0 bases at J, with 25 bases in the middle. The CDR3 sequence is 20 residues long. CDR1 is MGHRA and CDR2 is YSYEKL in the germline V gene.